This is a list of T cell receptor beta chains from one sample in a study of chemoradiotherapy in HPV16-positive cancers. The method was immunoSEQ multiplex PCR; TCRdb's version includes in-frame clones alone and lacks a portion of them. The sample shows some 12,000 clones, about nine tenths of them seen only once. The material sequenced was blood, taken from a patient who underwent chemoradiotherapy. These receptor sequences come from a human donor with HPV-associated anogenital cancer. The CDR3 runs from the conserved cysteine through the conserved F or W. D genes are given only for firm matches. Clone size, where shown, is once, few, many, or a class for clones that have expanded.

CDR3 length: 15
clone size: .
J gene: TRBJ1-5
V gene: TRBV6-1
D gene: TRBD1
CDR3 DNA: TGTGCCAGCATCTCCGGGACAGGGGTAATTCAGCCCCAGCATTTT
CDR3 protein: CASISGTGVIQPQHF

CDR3 length: 15
clone size: few
J gene: TRBJ2-5
V gene: TRBV28
D gene: TRBD2
CDR3 DNA: TGTGCCAGCAGTTTAGGGGCTAGCGGGGGAGAGACCCAGTACTTC
CDR3 protein: CASSLGASGGETQYF

CDR3 length: 13
clone size: .
J gene: TRBJ1-6
V gene: TRBV11-2
D gene: .
CDR3 DNA: TGTGCCAGCAGCTTAGACCCGAATTCACCCCTCCACTTT
CDR3 protein: CASSLDPNSPLHF

CDR3 length: 15
clone size: .
J gene: TRBJ1-4
V gene: TRBV9
D gene: TRBD1
CDR3 DNA: TGTGCCAGCAGCGCCCTTACAGGGGGCGCGGAAAAACTGTTTTTT
CDR3 protein: CASSALTGGAEKLFF

CDR3 length: 15
clone size: few
J gene: TRBJ1-2
V gene: TRBV6-5
D gene: .
CDR3 DNA: TGTGCCAGCAGTTACTCGGGCCAGCTCGTCTATGGCTACACCTTC
CDR3 protein: CASSYSGQLVYGYTF

CDR3 length: 14
clone size: .
J gene: TRBJ2-3
V gene: TRBV5-1
D gene: TRBD1
CDR3 DNA: TGCGCCAGCAGTTCCGGGACAGGGACAGATACGCAGTATTTT
CDR3 protein: CASSSGTGTDTQYF

CDR3 length: 12
clone size: few
J gene: TRBJ1-1
V gene: TRBV9
D gene: .
CDR3 DNA: TGTGCCAGCAATAGATTGGGTTCTGAAGCTTTCTTT
CDR3 protein: CASNRLGSEAFF

CDR3 length: 15
clone size: .
J gene: TRBJ2-1
V gene: TRBV5-1
D gene: TRBD2
CDR3 DNA: TGCGCCAGCAGCTTGGGGGAGGGTAACCACAATGAGCAGTTCTTC
CDR3 protein: CASSLGEGNHNEQFF

CDR3 length: 15
clone size: .
J gene: TRBJ2-5
V gene: TRBV9
D gene: TRBD2
CDR3 DNA: TGTGCCAGCAGTCGCGCGGGGGTTGCCCAAGAGACCCAGTACTTC
CDR3 protein: CASSRAGVAQETQYF

CDR3 length: 15
clone size: few
J gene: TRBJ2-7
V gene: TRBV10-3
D gene: TRBD2
CDR3 DNA: TGTGCCATCTCTGGGCGACTAGCGGGGACCCGGGTGCAGTACTTC
CDR3 protein: CAISGRLAGTRVQYF

CDR3 length: 15
clone size: once
J gene: TRBJ2-7
V gene: TRBV6-5
D gene: .
CDR3 DNA: TGTGCCAGCGCTGCCGGTGGAGGGACTTTCTACGAGCAGTACTTC
CDR3 protein: CASAAGGGTFYEQYF

CDR3 length: 13
clone size: .
J gene: TRBJ2-1
V gene: TRBV9
D gene: .
CDR3 DNA: TGTGCCAGCAGCCCTGACAATTACAATGAGCAGTTCTTC
CDR3 protein: CASSPDNYNEQFF

CDR3 length: 14
clone size: .
J gene: TRBJ1-5
V gene: TRBV7-8
D gene: .
CDR3 DNA: TGTGCCAGCAGCTTAGGCCAGAGCAATCAGCCCCAGCATTTT
CDR3 protein: CASSLGQSNQPQHF

CDR3 length: 15
clone size: once
J gene: TRBJ1-1
V gene: TRBV27
D gene: .
CDR3 DNA: TGTGCCAGCATGTCTTCACCTTTTGGGAACACTGAAGCTTTCTTT
CDR3 protein: CASMSSPFGNTEAFF

CDR3 length: 15
clone size: .
J gene: TRBJ2-3
V gene: TRBV4-1
D gene: .
CDR3 DNA: TGCGCCAGCAGCCAAGGAATATTGGGCACAGATACGCAGTATTTT
CDR3 protein: CASSQGILGTDTQYF

CDR3 length: 14
clone size: .
J gene: TRBJ1-1
V gene: TRBV10-3
D gene: .
CDR3 DNA: TGTGCCATCAGTGACCTTTCCTTGAACACTGAAGCTTTCTTT
CDR3 protein: CAISDLSLNTEAFF

CDR3 length: 16
clone size: few
J gene: TRBJ2-2
V gene: TRBV9
D gene: TRBD2
CDR3 DNA: TGTGCCAGCAGCACTCGTAGCGGGGGGAGTTCCGGGGAGCTGTTTTTT
CDR3 protein: CASSTRSGGSSGELFF

CDR3 length: 14
clone size: .
J gene: TRBJ1-5
V gene: TRBV6-6
D gene: .
CDR3 DNA: TGTGCCAGCAGTTACTCGGCACGGAATCAGCCCCAGCATTTT
CDR3 protein: CASSYSARNQPQHF

CDR3 length: 16
clone size: .
J gene: TRBJ2-7
V gene: TRBV7-2
D gene: TRBD2
CDR3 DNA: TGTGCCAGCACCTACACCACGGGGGGGGCGTTCTACGAGCAGTACTTC
CDR3 protein: CASTYTTGGAFYEQYF

CDR3 length: 14
clone size: .
J gene: TRBJ2-1
V gene: TRBV18
D gene: TRBD2
CDR3 DNA: TGTGCCAGCTCACCTACTAGCGGGGGGGATGAGCAGTTCTTC
CDR3 protein: CASSPTSGGDEQFF

CDR3 length: 16
clone size: once
J gene: TRBJ2-3
V gene: TRBV4-2
D gene: TRBD2
CDR3 DNA: TGTGCCAGCAGCCTTTCCGGGACTAGCGGCCAGGATACGCAGTATTTT
CDR3 protein: CASSLSGTSGQDTQYF

CDR3 length: 16
clone size: .
J gene: TRBJ2-7
V gene: TRBV4-2
D gene: TRBD2
CDR3 DNA: TGTGCCAGCAGCCAAGAAGGGAGCGGGGGGCACTACGAGCAGTACTTC
CDR3 protein: CASSQEGSGGHYEQYF

CDR3 length: 14
clone size: .
J gene: TRBJ1-1
V gene: TRBV15
D gene: .
CDR3 DNA: TGTGCCACCAGCAGAGACATGACGGGCACTGAAGCTTTCTTT
CDR3 protein: CATSRDMTGTEAFF

CDR3 length: 13
clone size: .
J gene: TRBJ2-7
V gene: TRBV6-1
D gene: .
CDR3 DNA: TGTGCCAGCATGGGTGGCCTCCTAGAGGAGCAGTACTTC
CDR3 protein: CASMGGLLEEQYF

CDR3 length: 15
clone size: .
J gene: TRBJ2-1
V gene: TRBV15
D gene: .
CDR3 DNA: TGTGCCACCAGCGGCCTCAGGGAGCCTACAAGTGAGCAGTTCTTC
CDR3 protein: CATSGLREPTSEQFF

CDR3 length: 15
clone size: .
J gene: TRBJ1-4
V gene: TRBV19
D gene: TRBD1
CDR3 DNA: TGTGCCAGTAGTATGGAGACAGGGGGTGGTGAAAAACTGTTTTTT
CDR3 protein: CASSMETGGGEKLFF

CDR3 length: 13
clone size: .
J gene: TRBJ2-7
V gene: TRBV6-5
D gene: TRBD1
CDR3 DNA: TGTGCCAGCAGGGAGACAGGGAACCACGAGCAGTACTTC
CDR3 protein: CASRETGNHEQYF

CDR3 length: 16
clone size: .
J gene: TRBJ1-6
V gene: TRBV5-1
D gene: TRBD1
CDR3 DNA: TGCGCCAGCAGCCTACTCCCGGGACAGGGGGATTCACCCCTCCACTTT
CDR3 protein: CASSLLPGQGDSPLHF

CDR3 length: 13
clone size: .
J gene: TRBJ2-3
V gene: TRBV7-2
D gene: .
CDR3 DNA: TGTGCCAGCAGCTCACCGAGTGACCAGCAACTGTATTTT
CDR3 protein: CASSSPSDQQLYF

CDR3 length: 13
clone size: .
J gene: TRBJ2-5
V gene: TRBV11-3
D gene: .
CDR3 DNA: TGTGTCAGCAACAGGGACTATCCGGAGACCCAGTACTTC
CDR3 protein: CVSNRDYPETQYF

CDR3 length: 16
clone size: .
J gene: TRBJ2-2
V gene: TRBV19
D gene: TRBD1
CDR3 DNA: TGTGCCAGCCTACCCCACGGGACAGCTATCACCGGGGAGCTGTTTTTT
CDR3 protein: CASLPHGTAITGELFF

CDR3 length: 15
clone size: .
J gene: TRBJ2-1
V gene: TRBV12-5
D gene: TRBD2
CDR3 DNA: TGTGCTAGTGGTTTGGACTCGGGACTAGCGGACAAGCAGTTCTTC
CDR3 protein: CASGLDSGLADKQFF

CDR3 length: 14
clone size: .
J gene: TRBJ2-3
V gene: TRBV11-2
D gene: .
CDR3 DNA: TGTGCCAGCAGCTTAGGCCAACCCACAGATACGCAGTATTTT
CDR3 protein: CASSLGQPTDTQYF

CDR3 length: 12
clone size: .
J gene: TRBJ2-1
V gene: TRBV5-1
D gene: .
CDR3 DNA: TGCGCCAGCAGCTTACAGTACAATGAGCAGTTCTTC
CDR3 protein: CASSLQYNEQFF

CDR3 length: 17
clone size: .
J gene: TRBJ2-2
V gene: TRBV9
D gene: TRBD2
CDR3 DNA: TGTGCCAGCAGCGTAGAAGGGGCGGGGGGCCCCTCCGGGGAGCTGTTTTTT
CDR3 protein: CASSVEGAGGPSGELFF

CDR3 length: 13
clone size: .
J gene: TRBJ2-7
V gene: TRBV5-3
D gene: .
CDR3 DNA: TGTGCCAGAAGCTCCGACAGCTCCTACGAGCAGTACTTC
CDR3 protein: CARSSDSSYEQYF

CDR3 length: 12
clone size: .
J gene: TRBJ1-2
V gene: TRBV7-9
D gene: .
CDR3 DNA: TGTGCCAGCAGCTACGTAGGGTTAGGCTACACCTTC
CDR3 protein: CASSYVGLGYTF

CDR3 length: 20
clone size: .
J gene: TRBJ2-3
V gene: TRBV4-2
D gene: TRBD2
CDR3 DNA: TGTGCCAGCAGCCAAGGTAGGCTAGCGGACGCGATCACCGGCACAGATACGCAGTATTTT
CDR3 protein: CASSQGRLADAITGTDTQYF

CDR3 length: 15
clone size: .
J gene: TRBJ2-3
V gene: TRBV6-1
D gene: .
CDR3 DNA: TGTGCCAGCAGTGAAATCACCGGCGGCACAGATACGCAGTATTTT
CDR3 protein: CASSEITGGTDTQYF

CDR3 length: 14
clone size: .
J gene: TRBJ1-2
V gene: TRBV5-8
D gene: .
CDR3 DNA: TGTGCCAGCAGCTTCGGGGGCTTGTACTATGGCTACACCTTC
CDR3 protein: CASSFGGLYYGYTF

CDR3 length: 16
clone size: few
J gene: TRBJ1-2
V gene: TRBV12-1
D gene: .
CDR3 DNA: TGTGCCAGCAGCTACTCCGGGACCCCAGAGAACTATGGCTACACCTTC
CDR3 protein: CASSYSGTPENYGYTF

CDR3 length: 16
clone size: few
J gene: TRBJ2-1
V gene: TRBV19
D gene: TRBD2
CDR3 DNA: TGTGCCAGTAGTAGTACGCTAGCGGGGGGGCCGTATGAGCAGTTCTTC
CDR3 protein: CASSSTLAGGPYEQFF

CDR3 length: 13
clone size: .
J gene: TRBJ1-2
V gene: TRBV7-2
D gene: .
CDR3 DNA: TGTGCCAGCAGCTTAAAGACCACGTATGGCTACACCTTC
CDR3 protein: CASSLKTTYGYTF

CDR3 length: 13
clone size: .
J gene: TRBJ1-5
V gene: TRBV14
D gene: .
CDR3 DNA: TGTGCCAGCAGCCAAGATCACAATCAGCCCCAGCATTTT
CDR3 protein: CASSQDHNQPQHF

CDR3 length: 16
clone size: .
J gene: TRBJ2-5
V gene: TRBV5-4
D gene: TRBD1
CDR3 DNA: TGTGCCAGCAGCTCGACAGGGAGATCGTACCAAGAGACCCAGTACTTC
CDR3 protein: CASSSTGRSYQETQYF

CDR3 length: 14
clone size: .
J gene: TRBJ1-2
V gene: TRBV5-6
D gene: .
CDR3 DNA: TGTGCCAGCAGCTTGCTCCCCAGGACCTATGGCTACACCTTC
CDR3 protein: CASSLLPRTYGYTF

CDR3 length: 16
clone size: .
J gene: TRBJ1-1
V gene: TRBV7-2
D gene: TRBD1
CDR3 DNA: TGTGCCAGCAGCTCAACGAGTCAGGGGGGTAACACTGAAGCTTTCTTT
CDR3 protein: CASSSTSQGGNTEAFF

CDR3 length: 15
clone size: .
J gene: TRBJ2-1
V gene: TRBV11-3
D gene: .
CDR3 DNA: TGTGCCAGCAGCTTAGACCAGGGTCCGGGCAATGAGCAGTTCTTC
CDR3 protein: CASSLDQGPGNEQFF

CDR3 length: 17
clone size: once
J gene: TRBJ2-2
V gene: TRBV5-1
D gene: TRBD2
CDR3 DNA: TGCGCCAGCAGCTTGGGGCTTATAGCGGGGATCTCCGGGGAGCTGTTTTTT
CDR3 protein: CASSLGLIAGISGELFF

CDR3 length: 14
clone size: .
J gene: TRBJ1-2
V gene: TRBV2
D gene: .
CDR3 DNA: TGTGCCAGCAGCGATCAGAATTATGGATATGGCTACACCTTC
CDR3 protein: CASSDQNYGYGYTF

CDR3 length: 16
clone size: .
J gene: TRBJ2-1
V gene: TRBV19
D gene: .
CDR3 DNA: TGTGCCAGTAGTATAGAAACTAGGTTGAGCTACAATGAGCAGTTCTTC
CDR3 protein: CASSIETRLSYNEQFF

CDR3 length: 16
clone size: once
J gene: TRBJ2-5
V gene: TRBV5-1
D gene: TRBD2
CDR3 DNA: TGCGCCAGCAGCTTGATGACGGCTAGCGGGGCGGAGACCCAGTACTTC
CDR3 protein: CASSLMTASGAETQYF

CDR3 length: 14
clone size: .
J gene: TRBJ1-4
V gene: TRBV7-2
D gene: TRBD1
CDR3 DNA: TGTGCCAGCAGCACACAGGGACAGGGGGTAAAACTGTTTTTT
CDR3 protein: CASSTQGQGVKLFF

CDR3 length: 13
clone size: .
J gene: TRBJ1-2
V gene: TRBV6-5
D gene: .
CDR3 DNA: TGTGCCAGCAGTTACGGATCGGGTTATGGCTACACCTTC
CDR3 protein: CASSYGSGYGYTF